This TCR beta chain derives from a study of cytomegalovirus exposure and HLA in healthy donors. V shed 4 bases and J shed 5 bases, with 17 bases lying between them. This CDR3 contains 15 residues. Looked up from germline, CDR1 is MNHNS and CDR2 is SASEGT. 60 Vbeta and 13 Jbeta primers were used in PCR. Sequencing used immunoSEQ multiplex PCR; TCRdb keeps in-frame clones, though not all of them. This repertoire shows about 160,000 clones, roughly 80% found once; its top ten account for around a tenth. This clonotype was sampled from a man aged 18-30 years in good health and CMV-seropositive. Sequenced sample: PBMCs. The chain recombines TRBV6-1 with TRBJ1-1; D call uncertain. Written as DNA, the CDR3 is TGTGCCAGCAGTGTAGAGTTTTTCGGAGGGACTGAAGCTTTCTTT. It translates to CASSVEFFGGTEAFF.